This is a list of T cell receptor beta chains from one sample in a study of T cell changes during pregnancy in multiple sclerosis. The repertoire was sequenced with immunoSEQ multiplex PCR; TCRdb's copy has only in-frame clones and lacks some. The sample records under 50,000 clones, about 90% being singletons. This specimen was CD4+ T cells from peripheral blood mononuclear cells, taken in the second trimester of pregnancy. Source of these receptors: a female donor in good health, enrolled as a control in a pregnancy study. CDR3s include the opening cysteine and the closing phenylalanine or tryptophan. The D gene is left open where the match is weak.

V	D	J	DNA	CDR3
TRBV4-2	-	TRBJ1-1	TGTGCCAGCAGCCAAGATGAGGGTTTGCAAGCTTTCTTT	CASSQDEGLQAFF
TRBV4-2	-	TRBJ1-4	TGTGCCAGCAGCCAAGACCTAGGGGGTCCAGAGGAAAAACTGTTTTTT	CASSQDLGGPEEKLFF
TRBV2	-	TRBJ1-5	TGTGCCAGCAAACAGACCTTTTCGGGCAATCAGCCCCAGCATTTT	CASKQTFSGNQPQHF
TRBV4-1	-	TRBJ1-4	TGCGCCAGCAGCCGAAGTCAGGGCGGTCTTGACGAAAAACTGTTTTTT	CASSRSQGGLDEKLFF
TRBV12-5	TRBD2	TRBJ2-3	TGTGCTAGTGGTTCCCCTAGCGGGTTACGCACAGATACGCAGTATTTT	CASGSPSGLRTDTQYF
TRBV2	TRBD1	TRBJ1-2	TGTGCCAGCAGGAGACAGGGGACAGGGTCCACTAACTATGGCTACACCTTC	CASRRQGTGSTNYGYTF
TRBV6-6	-	TRBJ1-3	TGTGCCAGTCTGACAGGCGGAAACACCATATATTTT	CASLTGGNTIYF
TRBV5-1	TRBD2	TRBJ2-1	TGCGCCAGCAGCTTGGGCGGGGGACTATACAATGAGCAGTTCTTC	CASSLGGGLYNEQFF
TRBV7-2	-	TRBJ1-2	TGTGCCAGCAGCTTTACAGGGAACTATGGCTACACCTTC	CASSFTGNYGYTF
TRBV5-4	TRBD1	TRBJ2-7	TGTGCCAGCAGCCCCGTGGGACAGCTTGGCGAGCAGTACTTC	CASSPVGQLGEQYF
TRBV7-9	TRBD1	TRBJ1-2	TGTGCCAGCAGCTCGCAGGGGGCACGGGGCTACACCTTC	CASSSQGARGYTF